Presented here are 27 T cell receptor beta chains from one specimen sequenced in a study of vaccination and CD4 T cells after COVID-19. The assay that was used to sequence DNA from cultured CD4+ T cells was the Oncomine TCR Beta short-read assay. TCRdb ran MiXCR on the PCR reads and lists one entry per CDR3 protein. The sample holds about 23,000 distinct CDR3 sequences, 30% to 45% seen once. Time point here: late sampling 161 to 241 days after vaccination in three convalescent patients. This sample's treatment: approximately 9-day PBMC culture with coronavirus spike peptide pools or control peptides (ViraFEST assay). The antigens of these receptors remain unknown. The material was CD4+ T cells from blood, cultured in vitro, obtained about 7 months after SARS-CoV-2 vaccination. The receptors derive from a human donor who had recovered from COVID-19.

A few counts support this clonotype. The V and J genes are TRBV28 and TRBJ2-7, with D uncertain. Looked up from germline, CDR1 is MDHEN and CDR2 is SYDVKM. The CDR3 spans 12 residues. Trimming took off 6 bases at V and 4 bases at J, with 10 bases between the two ends. The CDR3 coding sequence is TGTGCCAGCAGCCGAACAAGATACGAGCAGTACTTC. It is translated as CASSRTRYEQYF.

The chain recombines TRBV28 with TRBJ2-2; weak D call: TRBD2 (6 bases). Trimming removed 5 bases at V and 10 bases at J, with 11 bases between. The CDR3 contains 12 residues. Germline V lookup: CDR1 MDHEN, CDR2 SYDVKM. The CDR3 nucleotides read TGTGCCAGCAGTGGGGACTGGGAGGAGCTGTTTTTT. This encodes CASSGDWEELFF.

The V gene is TRBV6-1, the J gene TRBJ1-2; D possibly corresponds to TRBD1 (6 bases). The germline gives CDR1 MNHNS, CDR2 SASEGT. The CDR3 covers 16 residues. Trimming left V 6 bases short and J 7 bases short, with 24 bases between. The CDR3 loop is CASSRTGLGPEGGYTF. The CDR3 DNA follows: TGTGCCAGCAGCCGCACAGGGTTGGGCCCGGAGGGTGGCTACACCTTC.

This clonotype was seen a handful of times. The gene calls are TRBV7-2 and TRBJ1-5; D ambiguous. The CDR3 extends over 16 amino acids. Between the trimmed V and J ends, which lost 1 base and 2 bases, there was a span of 12 bases. Per germline, CDR1 SGHTA and CDR2 FQGNSA. The CDR3 is CASSLGNRGGNQPQHF. Here the CDR3 DNA reads TGTGCCAGCAGCTTAGGTAACCGCGGCGGCAATCAGCCCCAGCATTTT. The entire variable domain, with the rest obtained from reference TRBV7-2 and TRBJ1-5, is as follows: GAGVSQSPSNKVTEKGKDVELRCDPISGHTALYWYRQSLGQGLEFLIYFQGNSAPDKSGLPSDRFSAERTGGSVSTLTIQRTQQEDSAVYLCASSLGNRGGNQPQHFGDGTRLSIL.

The V gene is TRBV20-1, the J gene TRBJ2-2; a possible D gene is TRBD2 (6 bases). CDR1 and CDR2 from the germline V gene are DFQATT and SNEGSKA (reference sequence). V was cut by 7 bases and J by 5 bases, with 20 bases left in between. This CDR3 has 15 amino acids. DNA for the CDR3: TGCAGTGGGTCGTTGGCGGGAAGGGAGACCGGGGAGCTGTTTTTT. It translates to CSGSLAGRETGELFF.

Turning to this clonotype: Its ends do not fully match the called genes, so a read error is possible. The gene calls are TRBV20-1 and TRBJ1-1; the D is unclear. Germline V gene data show CDR1 as DFQATT and CDR2 as SNEGSKA (reference sequence). The CDR3 runs to 12 residues. CDR3 protein: CSGRDVSSEAFF. CDR3 nucleotides: TGCAGTGGTAGAGATGTGAGTAGCGAAGCTTTCTTT.

Only a few counts were recorded for this clonotype. The rearrangement links TRBV5-8 to TRBJ2-7; TRBD1 aligns across 11 bases. Trimming took 2 bases from V and 0 from J; bases not matched to a gene: 1. The CDR3 is 15 amino acids. Germline CDR1 is SGHTS and CDR2 is YDEGEE. In DNA form, the CDR3 reads TGTGCCAGCAGCTTTGGGACAGGGGGCTCCTACGAGCAGTACTTC. This gives the protein CASSFGTGGSYEQYF. Supplemented by reference TRBV5-8 and TRBJ2-7, the full variable domain reads EAGVTQSPTHLIKTRGQQATLRCSPISGHTSVYWYQQALGLGLQFLLWYDEGEERNRGNFPPRFSGRQFPNYSSELNVNALELEDSALYLCASSFGTGGSYEQYFGPGTRLTVT.

This clonotype appeared a few times. The chain links TRBV24-1 to TRBJ1-5, with 8 bases matching TRBD1. Germline V gene lookup returns CDR1 KGHDR and CDR2 SFDVKD. This CDR3 is 14 amino acids long. Trimming cost V 5 bases and J 5 bases; bases outside gene matches: 4. In DNA, the CDR3 is TGTGCCACCAGTGGTTCACAGGGGGATCAGCCCCAGCATTTT. Translated, it gives CATSGSQGDQPQHF.

This clonotype has only a few counts. The rearrangement links TRBV7-8 to TRBJ2-7; possibly TRBD1 for D (5 bases). CDR1 and CDR2 (germline): SGHVS, FQNEAQ. The CDR3 consists of 14 residues. The V end was cut by 2 bases, the J end by 0 bases, with 8 bases between. CDR3 DNA sequence: TGTGCCAGCAGCTTAAGACAGAGCTCCTACGAGCAGTACTTC. It translates to CASSLRQSSYEQYF.

This clonotype ranks as medium-sized. The chain carries TRBV19 and TRBJ1-5, with a weak D call TRBD1 (5 bases). V was cut by 3 bases and J by 4 bases, with 19 bases left in between. Germline CDR1 reads LNHDA; CDR2 reads SQIVND (reference sequence). The CDR3 runs 17 residues. CDR3 region: CASSINLGRVVNQPQHF. The CDR3, as DNA: TGTGCCAGTAGTATTAACCTCGGCAGGGTAGTAAATCAGCCCCAGCATTTT.

This clonotype has more than one count but fewer than ten. V gene TRBV27 combines with J gene TRBJ2-1; a weak D match, TRBD2 (6 bases). CDR3 length: 13 amino acids. The ends were cut back, 6 bases at V and 4 bases at J, with 10 bases in the middle. The germline CDR1 and CDR2 sequences are MNHEY and SMNVEV (reference sequence). The CDR3 region has the DNA TGTGCCAGCAGGGATGCGGGATACAATGAGCAGTTCTTC. Its protein product is CASRDAGYNEQFF.

This clonotype has only a few counts. The chain employs TRBV20-1 and TRBJ2-3; TRBD2 matches at 10 bases. The CDR3 spans 16 residues. The V gene end was trimmed by 6 bases and the J gene end by 2 bases; junction bases not matched to a gene: 11. Germline V CDR1 and CDR2: DFQATT, SNEGSKA (reference sequence). The CDR3 coding sequence is TGCAGTGCCAACGGACCACTAGCGGGGTACACAGATACGCAGTATTTT. Translating it yields CSANGPLAGYTDTQYF.

This clonotype came up a few times. The chain links TRBV27 to TRBJ2-7; possible D gene TRBD1, 6 bases. Trimming left V 5 bases short and J 3 bases short, with 14 bases between. This CDR3 spans 14 amino acids. The germline V gene has CDR1 MNHEY and CDR2 SMNVEV (reference sequence). Here the CDR3 DNA reads TGTGCCAGCAGTCCTCAGGGGCTGAACTACGAGCAGTACTTC. This translates into CASSPQGLNYEQYF.

The chain uses TRBV6-1 and TRBJ1-5; no reliable D call. Germline-derived CDR1 and CDR2 are MNHNS and SASEGT. This CDR3 spans 15 amino acids. The ends were cut back, 5 bases at V and 7 bases at J, with 18 bases in the middle. CDR3 DNA sequence: TGTGCCAGCAGTCCTAGACCAACCGGGGAGCAGCCCCAGCATTTT. It specifies CASSPRPTGEQPQHF.

This clonotype was counted only a few times. The chain combines TRBV18 with TRBJ1-2, with TRBD1 identical over 7 bases. The V and J ends lost 2 bases and 2 bases, in that order; junction bases with no gene match: 2. This CDR3 is 14 amino acids long. Germline CDR1 reads KGHSH; CDR2 reads LQKENI. CDR3 region: CASSPTGQNYGYTF. CDR3 sequence (DNA): TGTGCCAGCTCACCAACGGGACAGAACTATGGCTACACCTTC.

This clonotype was recorded a few times. The V call is TRBV20-1, the J call TRBJ2-1; the match to TRBD2 covers 10 bases. The CDR3 sequence is 15 residues long. Per germline, CDR1 DFQATT and CDR2 SNEGSKA (reference sequence). V lost 4 bases, J lost 0 bases, and 3 bases stayed unmatched. The CDR3 DNA sequence: TGCAGTGCTATCTCTAGCGGGAGCTCCTACAATGAGCAGTTCTTC. Its translation: CSAISSGSSYNEQFF.

The chain couples TRBV28 to TRBJ2-2; tentatively, D is TRBD1 (6 bases). The V gene lost 4 bases and the J gene lost 4 bases, with 16 bases spanning the gap. The CDR3 spans 16 residues. Germline values: CDR1 MDHEN, CDR2 SYDVKM. The CDR3 here is CASSSPTGRGTGELFF. In nucleotides, the CDR3 is TGTGCCAGCAGTTCACCAACCGGCAGGGGCACCGGGGAGCTGTTTTTT.

The rearrangement uses TRBV27 and TRBJ2-2; D ambiguous. CDR1 and CDR2 from the germline V gene are MNHEY and SMNVEV (reference sequence). V was cut by 4 bases and J by 7 bases, with 7 bases left in between. This CDR3 comprises 12 residues. CDR3 sequence: CASSYLDGELFF. The CDR3 coding sequence is TGTGCCAGCAGTTATCTGGACGGGGAGCTGTTTTTT.

This clonotype was seen more than once but under ten times. This CDR3 is CSAPTSGRTYQETQYF. CDR3 sequence (DNA): TGCAGTGCGCCGACTAGCGGGAGGACATACCAAGAGACCCAGTACTTC. V gene TRBV20-1 combines with J gene TRBJ2-5; 13 positions agree with TRBD2. J lost 0 bases, V lost 6 bases, and 7 bases had no gene match. Germline V gives CDR1 DFQATT, CDR2 SNEGSKA (reference sequence). The CDR3 has 16 amino acids.

This clonotype came up a few times. V and J are TRBV20-1 and TRBJ1-2, with TRBD1 matching over 9 bases. This CDR3 spans 14 amino acids. The V segment lost 3 bases and the J segment 7 bases; nucleotides outside the gene matches: 9. Germline CDR1 and CDR2: DFQATT and SNEGSKA (reference sequence). CDR3: CSASTGGTVGGYTF. In DNA form, the CDR3 reads TGCAGTGCTAGTACAGGGGGCACAGTGGGTGGCTACACCTTC.

This clonotype was detected only a few times. The V call is TRBV20-1, the J call TRBJ1-2, with 7 bases lining up with TRBD1. Germline CDR1 is DFQATT and CDR2 is SNEGSKA (reference sequence). The CDR3 sequence is 16 residues long. V lost 3 bases to trimming and J lost 4 bases; unmatched junction nucleotides: 14. This CDR3 is CSASGQGGAGPYGYTF. For the CDR3, the DNA is TGCAGTGCTAGCGGGCAGGGGGGCGCGGGGCCCTATGGCTACACCTTC.

The chain couples TRBV4-2 to TRBJ2-7; D unresolved. CDR1 and CDR2 from the germline V gene are LGHNA and YNFKEQ. The CDR3 is 13 amino acids. The ends were cut back, 5 bases at V and 7 bases at J, with 15 bases in the middle. The CDR3 bases are TGTGCCAGCAGCTCGGAGATGTGGCAGGAGCAGTACTTC. Translating it yields CASSSEMWQEQYF.

This clonotype was seen more than once but under ten times. This chain joins TRBV7-9 and TRBJ2-7; the match to TRBD2 covers 7 bases. This CDR3 is built from 14 residues. With 5 bases clipped from V and 7 bases from J, the junction kept 11 bases outside the gene matches. Germline V lookup: CDR1 SEHNR, CDR2 FQNEAQ (reference sequence). The CDR3 DNA follows: TGTGCCAGCAGCAATTCCCTAGGGACTAAGGAGCAGTACTTC. It encodes CASSNSLGTKEQYF. The full variable domain, with the rest looked up from reference TRBV7-9 and TRBJ2-7, is DTGVSQNPRHKITKRGQNVTFRCDPISEHNRLYWYRQTLGQGPEFLTYFQNEAQLEKSRLLSDRFSAERPKGSFSTLEIQRTEQGDSAMYLCASSNSLGTKEQYFGPGTRLTVT.

This clonotype rates as medium-sized (0.01 to 0.1%). The DNA is left out, because the CDR3 cannot be placed on it with certainty; the CDR3 is given as TCRdb lists it. This rearrangement joins TRBV7-5 to TRBJ1-6; the table's D gene call, TRBD1, was not cross checked with the DNA. TRBV7-5 is a pseudogene locus. The CDR3 numbers 17 amino acids, ends counted. The CDR3 here is CISVPEVGTVGNSPLHF.

The chain has TRBV11-3 and TRBJ1-1, with no clear D. Between the trimmed V and J ends, which lost 4 bases and 3 bases, there was a span of 9 bases. The CDR3 is made up of 13 amino acids. The germline gives CDR1 SGHNT, CDR2 YENEEA. The CDR3 bases are TGTGCCAGCAGCTCCGGGCAGGACACTGAAGCTTTCTTT. Translating gives CASSSGQDTEAFF.

V gene TRBV20-1 combines with J gene TRBJ2-7, with 9 bases matching TRBD2. Germline CDR1 is DFQATT and CDR2 is SNEGSKA (reference sequence). CDR3 length: 15 residues. The junction had 11 bases not matched to a gene; V was cut back by 3 bases and J by 5 bases. DNA of the CDR3: TGCAGTGCTAGTCTTGGCCTTAGCGGGAGCGACGAGCAGTACTTC. It specifies CSASLGLSGSDEQYF.

This clonotype has only one observation. The chain couples TRBV20-1 to TRBJ2-1; TRBD2 agrees at 15 bases. The CDR3 is 15 residues long. The trim removed 5 bases at V and 9 bases at J, leaving 8 bases unmatched. CDR1 DFQATT and CDR2 SNEGSKA come from the germline V gene (reference sequence). CDR3 coding DNA: TGCAGTGCTGGACGGGGACTAGCGGGAGGAATTGAGCAGTTCTTC. It translates to CSAGRGLAGGIEQFF.